The subject of this entry is one T cell receptor (beta chain). Its antigen is still unknown. CDR3 length: 11 residues. Germline V lookup: CDR1 SQVTM, CDR2 ANQGSEA. Deletions cut 5 bases from V and 2 bases from J, with 7 bases between. The sample originates from a study of shared clonotypes between healthy human individuals. Study-wide results and caveats: Generation probabilities were higher for clonotypes shared across all four sorted-subset donors than for unshared ones.

The donor cohort consisted entirely of Caucasian adults residing in Nashville, Tennessee. Data came from immunoSEQ multiplex PCR; TCRdb stores just in-frame clones and leaves some out. The sample carries roughly 2 million clones, approximately 96% recorded once. The sequencing sample was made of naive CD4+ T cells sorted from blood. Subset defined: CD45RA+ positively selected. The chain employs TRBV29-1 and TRBJ2-7; D is ambiguous. This receptor was obtained from a man between 18 and 35 years old in good health. For the CDR3, the DNA is TGCAGCGTTCTGGGGACCTACGAGCAGTACTTC. Protein: CSVLGTYEQYF.